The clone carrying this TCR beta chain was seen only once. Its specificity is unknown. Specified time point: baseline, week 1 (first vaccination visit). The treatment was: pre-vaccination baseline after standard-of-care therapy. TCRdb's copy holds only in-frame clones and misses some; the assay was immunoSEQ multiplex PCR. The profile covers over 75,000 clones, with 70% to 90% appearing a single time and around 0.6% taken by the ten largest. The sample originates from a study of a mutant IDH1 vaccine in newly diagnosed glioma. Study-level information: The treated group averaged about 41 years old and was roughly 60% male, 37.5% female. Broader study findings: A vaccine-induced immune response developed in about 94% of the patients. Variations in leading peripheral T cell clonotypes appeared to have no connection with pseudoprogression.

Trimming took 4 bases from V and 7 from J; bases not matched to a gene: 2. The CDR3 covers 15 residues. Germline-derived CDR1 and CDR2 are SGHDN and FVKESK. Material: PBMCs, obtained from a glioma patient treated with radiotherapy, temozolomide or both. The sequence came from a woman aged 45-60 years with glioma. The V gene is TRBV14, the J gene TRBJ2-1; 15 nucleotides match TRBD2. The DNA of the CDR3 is TGTGCCAGCAGCCTCGGGACTAGCGGGAGGAATGAGCAGTTCTTC. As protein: CASSLGTSGRNEQFF.